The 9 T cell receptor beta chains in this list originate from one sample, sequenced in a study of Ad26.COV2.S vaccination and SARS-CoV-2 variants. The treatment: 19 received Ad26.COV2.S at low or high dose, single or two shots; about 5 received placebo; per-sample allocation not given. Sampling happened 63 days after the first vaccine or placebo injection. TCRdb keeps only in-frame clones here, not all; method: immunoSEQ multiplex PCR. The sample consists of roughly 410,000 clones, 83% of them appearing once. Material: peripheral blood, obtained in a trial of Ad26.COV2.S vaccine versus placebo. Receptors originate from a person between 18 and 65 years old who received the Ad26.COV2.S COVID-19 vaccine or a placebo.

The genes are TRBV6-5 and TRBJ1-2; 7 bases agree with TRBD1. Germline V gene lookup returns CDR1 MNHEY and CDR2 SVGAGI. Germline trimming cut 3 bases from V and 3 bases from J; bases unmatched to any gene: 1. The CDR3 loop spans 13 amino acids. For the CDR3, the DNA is TGTGCCAGCAGTTATACAGGGGACTATGGCTACACCTTC. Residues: CASSYTGDYGYTF.

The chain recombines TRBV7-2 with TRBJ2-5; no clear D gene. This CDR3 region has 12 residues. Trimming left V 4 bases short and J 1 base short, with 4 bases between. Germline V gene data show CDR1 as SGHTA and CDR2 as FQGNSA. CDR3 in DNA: TGTGCCAGCAGCTCGAGCCAAGAGACCCAGTACTTC. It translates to CASSSSQETQYF. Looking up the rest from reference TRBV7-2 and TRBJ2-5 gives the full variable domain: GAGVSQSPSNKVTEKGKDVELRCDPISGHTALYWYRQSLGQGLEFLIYFQGNSAPDKSGLPSDRFSAERTGGSVSTLTIQRTQQEDSAVYLCASSSSQETQYFGPGTRLLVL.

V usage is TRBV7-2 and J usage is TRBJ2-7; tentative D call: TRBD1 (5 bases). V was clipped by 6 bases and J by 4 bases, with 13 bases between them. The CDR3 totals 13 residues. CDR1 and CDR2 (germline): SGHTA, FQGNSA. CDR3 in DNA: TGTGCCAGCAGTTACAGGCCGGGTTACGAGCAGTACTTC. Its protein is CASSYRPGYEQYF.

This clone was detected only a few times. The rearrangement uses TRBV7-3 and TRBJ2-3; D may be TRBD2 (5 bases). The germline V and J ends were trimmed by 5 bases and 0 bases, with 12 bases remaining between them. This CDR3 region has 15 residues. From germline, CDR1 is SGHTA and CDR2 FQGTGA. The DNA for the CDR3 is TGTGCCAGCAGCGCCGGGATTCTTAGCACAGATACGCAGTATTTT. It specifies CASSAGILSTDTQYF. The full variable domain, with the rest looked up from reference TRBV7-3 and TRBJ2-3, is GAGVSQTPSNKVTEKGKYVELRCDPISGHTALYWYRQSLGQGPEFLIYFQGTGAADDSGLPNDRFFAVRPEGSVSTLKIQRTERGDSAVYLCASSAGILSTDTQYFGPGTRLTVL.

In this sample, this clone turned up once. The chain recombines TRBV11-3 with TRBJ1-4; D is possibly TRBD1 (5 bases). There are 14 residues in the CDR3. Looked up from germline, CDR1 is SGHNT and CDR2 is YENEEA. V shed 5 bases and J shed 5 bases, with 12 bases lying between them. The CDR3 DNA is TGTGCCAGCAGCGAGGGGTGGGGAAATGAAAAACTGTTTTTT. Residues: CASSEGWGNEKLFF.

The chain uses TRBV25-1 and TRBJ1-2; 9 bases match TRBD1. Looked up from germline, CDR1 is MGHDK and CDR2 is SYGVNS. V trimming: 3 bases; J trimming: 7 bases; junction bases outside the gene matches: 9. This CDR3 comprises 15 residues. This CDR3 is CASSDSWGTGSGYTF. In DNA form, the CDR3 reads TGTGCCAGCAGTGACTCTTGGGGGACAGGGAGTGGCTACACCTTC.

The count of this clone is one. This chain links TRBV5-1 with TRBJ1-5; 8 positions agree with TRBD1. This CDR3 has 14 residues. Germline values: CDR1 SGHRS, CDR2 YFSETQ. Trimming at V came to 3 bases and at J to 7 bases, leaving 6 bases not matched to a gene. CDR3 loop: CASSSGQGGQPQHF. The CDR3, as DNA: TGCGCCAGCAGCTCCGGACAGGGAGGACAGCCCCAGCATTTT.

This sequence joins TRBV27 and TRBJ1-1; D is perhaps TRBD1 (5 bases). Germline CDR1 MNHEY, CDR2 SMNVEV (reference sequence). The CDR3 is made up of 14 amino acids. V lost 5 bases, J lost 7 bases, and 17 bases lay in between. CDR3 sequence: CASSTQGGANEAFF. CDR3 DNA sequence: TGTGCCAGCAGTACTCAGGGAGGGGCGAATGAAGCTTTCTTT.

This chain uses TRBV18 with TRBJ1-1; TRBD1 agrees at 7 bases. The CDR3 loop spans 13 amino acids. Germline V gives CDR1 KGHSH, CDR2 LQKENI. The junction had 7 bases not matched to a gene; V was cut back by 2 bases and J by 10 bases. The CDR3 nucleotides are TGTGCCAGCTCACCAGTTCAAGGGGGCCGAGCTTTCTTT. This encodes CASSPVQGGRAFF.